The source of this T cell receptor beta chain is a study of T cells in Graves' hyperthyroidism and ophthalmopathy. Study-wide results and limits: Onset of ophthalmopathy came a median around 6.2 months after the model predicted it.

V was clipped by 4 bases and J by 0 bases, with 4 bases between them. Germline CDR1 is LGHDT and CDR2 is YNNKEL (reference sequence). The CDR3 contains 13 residues. From RNA transcripts, TCR beta CDR3 regions were amplified. HTBI primers were used for first-round RT-PCR of the TCR CDR3. A single record per CDR3 protein comes from TCRdb applying MiXCR to the multiplex PCR reads. The data contain 300,000 to 450,000 distinct CDR3 sequences, approximately 13% of them seen just once; the ten biggest clones take up less than 25%. This clonotype has at least ten counts. Its antigen is undetermined. Sequenced sample: blood. The chain links TRBV3-1 to TRBJ2-1, with D uncertain. The sequence was obtained from a man aged 25-45 years with Graves' hyperthyroidism that later progressed to Graves' ophthalmopathy. The CDR3 loop reads CASSLRSYNEQFF. CDR3 bases: TGTGCCAGCAGCCTTCGCTCCTACAATGAGCAGTTCTTC.